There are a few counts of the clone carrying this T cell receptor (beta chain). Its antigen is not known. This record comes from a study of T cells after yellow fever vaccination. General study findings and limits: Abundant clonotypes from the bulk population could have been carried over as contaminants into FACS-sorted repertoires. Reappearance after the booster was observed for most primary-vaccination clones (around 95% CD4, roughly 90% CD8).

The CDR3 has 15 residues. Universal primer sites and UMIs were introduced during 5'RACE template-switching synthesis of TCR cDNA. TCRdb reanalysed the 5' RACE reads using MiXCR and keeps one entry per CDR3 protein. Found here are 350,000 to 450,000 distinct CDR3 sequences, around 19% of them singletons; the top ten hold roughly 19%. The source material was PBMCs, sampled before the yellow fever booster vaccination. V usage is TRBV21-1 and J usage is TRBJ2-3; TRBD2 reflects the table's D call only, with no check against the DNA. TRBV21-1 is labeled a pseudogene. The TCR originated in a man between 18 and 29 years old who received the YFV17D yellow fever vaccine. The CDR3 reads CASSRIREGTDTQYF. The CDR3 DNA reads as TGTGCCAGCAGCCGGATAAGGGAGGGAACAGATACGCAGTATTTT.